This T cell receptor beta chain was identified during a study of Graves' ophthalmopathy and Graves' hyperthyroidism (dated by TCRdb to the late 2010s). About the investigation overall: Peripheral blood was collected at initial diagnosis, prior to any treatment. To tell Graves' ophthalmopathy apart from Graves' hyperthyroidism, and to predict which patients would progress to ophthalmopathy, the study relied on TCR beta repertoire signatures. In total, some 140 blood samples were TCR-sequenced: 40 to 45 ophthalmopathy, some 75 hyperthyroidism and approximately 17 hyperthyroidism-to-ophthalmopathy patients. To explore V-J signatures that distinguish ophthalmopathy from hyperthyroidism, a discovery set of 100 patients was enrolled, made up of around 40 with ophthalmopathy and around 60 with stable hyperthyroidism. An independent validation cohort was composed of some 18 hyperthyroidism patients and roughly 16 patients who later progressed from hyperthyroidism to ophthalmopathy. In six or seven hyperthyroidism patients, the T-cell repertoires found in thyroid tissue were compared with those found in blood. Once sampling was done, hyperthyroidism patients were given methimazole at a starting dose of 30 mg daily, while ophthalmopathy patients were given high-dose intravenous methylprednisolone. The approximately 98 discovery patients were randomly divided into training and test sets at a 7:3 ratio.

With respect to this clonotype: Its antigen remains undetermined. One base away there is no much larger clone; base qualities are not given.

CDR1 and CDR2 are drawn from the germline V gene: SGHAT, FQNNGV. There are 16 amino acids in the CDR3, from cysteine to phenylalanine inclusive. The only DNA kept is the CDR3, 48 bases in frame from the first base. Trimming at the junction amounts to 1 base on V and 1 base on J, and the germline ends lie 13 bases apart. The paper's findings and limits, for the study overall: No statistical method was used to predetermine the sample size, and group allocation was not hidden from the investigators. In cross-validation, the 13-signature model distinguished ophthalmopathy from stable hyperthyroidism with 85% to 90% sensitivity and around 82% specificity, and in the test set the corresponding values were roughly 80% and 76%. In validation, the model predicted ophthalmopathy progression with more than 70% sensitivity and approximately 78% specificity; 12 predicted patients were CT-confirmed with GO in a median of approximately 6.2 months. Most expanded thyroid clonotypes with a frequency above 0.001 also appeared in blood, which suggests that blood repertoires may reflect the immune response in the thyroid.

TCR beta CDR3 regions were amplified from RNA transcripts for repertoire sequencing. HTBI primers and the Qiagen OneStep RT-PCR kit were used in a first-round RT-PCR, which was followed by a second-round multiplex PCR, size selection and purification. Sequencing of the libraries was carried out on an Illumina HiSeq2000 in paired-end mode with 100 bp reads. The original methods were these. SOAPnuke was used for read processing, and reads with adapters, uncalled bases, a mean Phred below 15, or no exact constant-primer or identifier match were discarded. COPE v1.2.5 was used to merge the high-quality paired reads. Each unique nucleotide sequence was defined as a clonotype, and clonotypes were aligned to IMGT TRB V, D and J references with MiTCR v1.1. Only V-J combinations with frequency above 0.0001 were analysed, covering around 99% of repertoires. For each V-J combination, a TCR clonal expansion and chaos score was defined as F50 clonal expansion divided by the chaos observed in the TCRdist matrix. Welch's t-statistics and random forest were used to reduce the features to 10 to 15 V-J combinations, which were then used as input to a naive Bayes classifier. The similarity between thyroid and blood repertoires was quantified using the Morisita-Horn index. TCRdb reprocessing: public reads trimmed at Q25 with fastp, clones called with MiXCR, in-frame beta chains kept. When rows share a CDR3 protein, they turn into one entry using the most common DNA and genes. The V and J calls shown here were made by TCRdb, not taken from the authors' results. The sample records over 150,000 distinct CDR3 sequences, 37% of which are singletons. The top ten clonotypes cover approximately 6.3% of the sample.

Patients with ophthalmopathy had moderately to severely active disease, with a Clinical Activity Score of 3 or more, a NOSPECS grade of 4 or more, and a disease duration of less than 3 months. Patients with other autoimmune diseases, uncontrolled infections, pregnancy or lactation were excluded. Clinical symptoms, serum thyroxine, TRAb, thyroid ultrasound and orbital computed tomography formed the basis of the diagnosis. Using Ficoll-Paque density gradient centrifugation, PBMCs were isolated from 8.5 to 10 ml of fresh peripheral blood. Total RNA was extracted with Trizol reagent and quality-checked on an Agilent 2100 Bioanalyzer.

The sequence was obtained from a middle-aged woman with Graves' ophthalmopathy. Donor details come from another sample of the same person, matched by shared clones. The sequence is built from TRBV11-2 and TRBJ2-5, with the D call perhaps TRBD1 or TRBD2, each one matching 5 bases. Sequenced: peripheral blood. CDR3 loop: CASSLVTGTRQETQYF. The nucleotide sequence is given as TGTGCCAGCAGCTTAGTGACGGGGACCCGCCAAGAGACCCAGTACTTC. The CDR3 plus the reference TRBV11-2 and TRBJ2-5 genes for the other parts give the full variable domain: EAGVAQSPRYKIIEKRQSVAFWCNPISGHATLYWYQQILGQGPKLLIQFQNNGVVDDSQLPKDRFSAERLKGVDSTLKIQPAKLEDSAVYLCASSLVTGTRQETQYFGPGTRLLVL.